The following is a T cell receptor beta chain sequence with its context. Its target is unknown. This sample was included in a study of OX40 agonist ivuxolimab in advanced cancers. Overall study: Ivuxolimab, an antibody that agonizes OX40 (CD134), was administered to the patients. Study observations and caveats: At doses 0.1 to 3.0 mg/kg, CD4+ and CD8+ clones expanded.

Autoimmune disease history or systemic immunosuppression led to patients being barred. Sequencing was performed with immunoSEQ multiplex PCR; in TCRdb, only in-frame clones are kept and a portion is missing. The data hold about 77,000 clones, with approximately 83% observed a single time. Trimming shortened V by 5 bases and J by 1 base, and 8 bases separated the two germline ends. CDR3 size: 13 residues. Germline assignment: CDR1 SGHTA and CDR2 FQGTGA. The source of this sequence is an adult with an advanced solid tumor such as melanoma, head and neck, liver or kidney cancer. The genes are TRBV7-3 and TRBJ1-1, with a tentative D call TRBD1 (6 bases). This sample comprised CD4+ or CD8+ T cells sorted from blood, obtained in a trial of the OX40 agonist ivuxolimab. CDR3: CASSKDRNTEAFF. The CDR3 DNA reads TGTGCCAGCAGCAAGGACAGGAACACTGAAGCTTTCTTT.